These T cell receptor beta chains were read from a single sample in a study of cytomegalovirus exposure and HLA in healthy donors. TCRdb's copy holds only in-frame clones and misses some; the assay was immunoSEQ multiplex PCR. The sample carries about 130,000 clones, approximately 62% recorded once. Material for sequencing was PBMCs. The receptors shown here come from a human donor in good health. Each CDR3 is given with its conserved first and last residue. D genes are given only for firm matches. Clone size is not always given. Where it is, it says once, few, many or a class for expanded clones.

J | D | size | V | DNA | CDR3
TRBJ2-7 | TRBD1 | NA | TRBV28 | TGTGCCAGCAGTTCCCCCGGGACAGAAAGCTCCTACGAGCAGTACTTC | CASSSPGTESSYEQYF
TRBJ2-3 | TRBD2 | NA | TRBV19 | TGTGCCAGTGGGGGAGGCAGCGGGAGATCAGATACGCAGTATTTT | CASGGGSGRSDTQYF
TRBJ1-1 | NA | few | TRBV2 | TGTGCCAGCTCATACTCGAGGGAAACTGAAGCTTTCTTT | CASSYSRETEAFF
TRBJ1-4 | NA | NA | TRBV18 | TGTGCCAGCTCACCAAGGCTGGGACTGAATAATGAAAAACTGTTTTTT | CASSPRLGLNNEKLFF
TRBJ2-3 | NA | once | TRBV5-1 | TGCGCCAGCAGCTTAGAGGGCTCCAGCACAGATACGCAGTATTTT | CASSLEGSSTDTQYF
TRBJ2-1 | NA | NA | TRBV14 | TGTGCCAGCAGCCAAGATACAGGTCCCCTTAGCTCCTACAATGAGCAGTTCTTC | CASSQDTGPLSSYNEQFF
TRBJ2-1 | TRBD2 | NA | TRBV18 | TGTGCCAGCTCACCAAGCGGGGTCTCCTACAATGAGCAGTTCTTC | CASSPSGVSYNEQFF
TRBJ2-5 | TRBD1 | NA | TRBV7-9 | TGTGCCAGCAGCCACACCATCACAGGGGGCCTACAGACCCAGTACTTC | CASSHTITGGLQTQYF
TRBJ2-1 | NA | NA | TRBV28 | TGTGCCAGCACCTCGGCCCAGACTCCCTTCACCTACAATGAGCAGTTCTTC | CASTSAQTPFTYNEQFF
TRBJ2-5 | NA | NA | TRBV5-1 | TGCGCCAGCAGCTTGGGGGACTGGGAAGAGACCCAGTACTTC | CASSLGDWEETQYF
TRBJ2-3 | NA | NA | TRBV4-1 | TGCGCCAGCAGCCACCCGACTATCACAGATACGCAGTATTTT | CASSHPTITDTQYF
TRBJ2-7 | TRBD1 | NA | TRBV6-5 | TGTGCCAGCAGTTACCACGGACAGGGCCGGGCCGAGCAGTACTTC | CASSYHGQGRAEQYF
TRBJ2-1 | TRBD1 | NA | TRBV18 | TGTGCCAGCTCACCCCCTATGGGGACAGGGGACTACAATGAGCAGTTCTTC | CASSPPMGTGDYNEQFF
TRBJ2-5 | TRBD1 | NA | TRBV27 | TGTGCCAGCAGACCTCCTGAACAGGGGCGGGAGACCCAGTACTTC | CASRPPEQGRETQYF
TRBJ1-3 | NA | NA | TRBV28 | TGTGCCAGCAGTTTGGGGGGGACCACCATATATTTT | CASSLGGTTIYF
TRBJ1-2 | TRBD1 | NA | TRBV7-8 | TGTGCCACGGGGGGACAGGGGGCTTCGGAGTATGGCTACACCTTC | CATGGQGASEYGYTF
TRBJ1-5 | NA | NA | TRBV19 | TGTGCCAGTAGTATAGATCTATGGGCTTATAGCAATCAGCCCCAGCATTTT | CASSIDLWAYSNQPQHF
TRBJ2-7 | NA | NA | TRBV13 | TGTGCCAGCAGCTTGACAGACTACGAGCAGTACTTC | CASSLTDYEQYF
TRBJ2-1 | NA | NA | TRBV4-2 | TGTGCCAGCAGCCCTCGACTAGGCGGTTCCTACAATGAGCAGTTCTTC | CASSPRLGGSYNEQFF
TRBJ2-2 | TRBD2 | NA | TRBV18 | TGTGCCAGCTCACCAAGGGTGTCTAGCGGGAGGACGAACACCGGGGAGCTGTTTTTT | CASSPRVSSGRTNTGELFF
TRBJ2-4 | TRBD1 | NA | TRBV4-1 | TGCGCCAGCAGCCAACCTTGGGACAGCAGAAAAAACATTCAGTACTTC | CASSQPWDSRKNIQYF
TRBJ2-1 | TRBD1 | NA | TRBV28 | TGTGCCAGCAGTTTAACAGGGGTTTACAATGAGCAGTTCTTC | CASSLTGVYNEQFF
TRBJ1-5 | TRBD1 | NA | TRBV18 | TGTGCCAGCTCACCATCGACAGGGAGCAATCAGCCCCAGCATTTT | CASSPSTGSNQPQHF
TRBJ1-4 | TRBD1 | NA | TRBV18 | TGTGCCAGCTCGAGGAACTCGGACAGGGTAGATGAAAAACTGTTTTTT | CASSRNSDRVDEKLFF
TRBJ2-7 | TRBD2 | NA | TRBV10-3 | TGTGCCAACATTTGGGCTAGCGGGAGGTCCCTTTCCTCCTACGAGCAGTACTTC | CANIWASGRSLSSYEQYF
TRBJ1-5 | NA | NA | TRBV6-5 | TGTGCCAGCAGTCAGGGATACAATCAGCCCCAGCATTTT | CASSQGYNQPQHF
TRBJ1-3 | NA | NA | TRBV15 | TGTGCCACCGGGTGGCGGCAGGGCTCTGGAAACACCATATATTTT | CATGWRQGSGNTIYF
TRBJ1-1 | NA | few | TRBV18 | TGTGCCAGCTCACCATCGGGGATGAACACTGAAGCTTTCTTT | CASSPSGMNTEAFF
TRBJ2-7 | TRBD2 | NA | TRBV6-6 | TGTGCCAGCATACCCGGCGGGAGCTACGAGCAGTACTTC | CASIPGGSYEQYF
TRBJ2-3 | TRBD2 | NA | TRBV6-5 | TGTGCCAGCAGTTGGGGACTAGCGGGATCAGATACGCAGTATTTT | CASSWGLAGSDTQYF
TRBJ2-7 | TRBD2 | NA | TRBV5-1 | TGCGCCAGCAGCTTGGAACTAGCGGGAGCCTACGAGCAGTACTTC | CASSLELAGAYEQYF
TRBJ1-1 | NA | NA | TRBV18 | TGTGCCAGCTCACCGACGACAGTGAACACTGAAGCTTTCTTT | CASSPTTVNTEAFF
TRBJ2-1 | TRBD1 | NA | TRBV5-6 | TGTGCCAGCAGCCTCCAGAGTCTGTGGGGACAGGTGCCTTATGAGCAGTTCTTC | CASSLQSLWGQVPYEQFF
TRBJ2-3 | NA | NA | TRBV5-1 | TGCGCCAGCAGCTCAAGCGACGGAGGAGATACGCAGTATTTT | CASSSSDGGDTQYF
TRBJ2-7 | TRBD1 | once | TRBV6-4 | TGTGCCAGCAATCGCAGGGACAGGGAGTACGAGCAGTACTTC | CASNRRDREYEQYF